The source of this T cell receptor (beta chain) is a study of human T cells and chemical hapten exposure. Whole-study context: Patients, largely female, had alopecia areata, totalis or universalis. Findings and limits, study-wide: Patch test score tracked positively with PT1 expanded TCR counts.

Per the original data handling: A typical sample had 100,000 or so TCRs, with about 23,224 to 700,000 overall. TCRdb re-analysed the RACE reads in MiXCR, keeping a single row per CDR3 protein. The V and J calls shown here were made by TCRdb, not taken from the authors' results. There are approximately 88,000 distinct CDR3 sequences in the sample; 13% occur only once, and under 6% lies in the top ten. The time point denotes: patch test 3, about 24 weeks after DPC sensitization. The treatment is: therapeutic diphenylcyclopropenone sensitization with weekly scalp DPC. Donors were 18 to 70-year-old alopecia patients suitable for DPC. Germline loops: CDR1 SGHRS, CDR2 YFSETQ. The CDR3 covers 14 residues. Trimming took off 0 bases at V and 1 base at J, with 7 bases between the two ends. The table lists this clonotype with a few counts. The antigen is unknown.

The clonotype comes from a woman in her fifties or sixties with alopecia areata. Some clones in this sample may be carry-over from other donors' samples. The source was whole blood, collected in connection with sensitization to the hapten diphenylcyclopropenone (DPC). The rearrangement uses TRBV5-1 and TRBJ1-1; D unresolved. CDR3: CASSLGERNTEAFF. CDR3 DNA: TGCGCCAGCAGCTTGGGGGAGAGGAACACTGAAGCTTTCTTT. Full variable domain (outside the CDR3, taken from reference TRBV5-1 and TRBJ1-1): KAGVTQTPRYLIKTRGQQVTLSCSPISGHRSVSWYQQTPGQGLQFLFEYFSETQRNKGNFPGRFSGRQFSNSRSEMNVSTLELGDSALYLCASSLGERNTEAFFGQGTRLTVV.